This T cell receptor (beta chain) was captured by sequencing in a study of OX40 agonist ivuxolimab in advanced cancers. General study points: The authors did not determine the antigen specificity of the expanded peripheral T cells.

Turning to this clone: No antigen is known for it.

Repertoires were generated with immunoSEQ multiplex PCR, while TCRdb's copy carries only in-frame clones and drops some. The table lists about 17,000 clones, about four fifths of them singletons. Germline CDR1 is SGHNT and CDR2 is YYREEE (reference sequence). V shed 5 bases, J shed 6 bases, and the junction held 11 bases outside the gene matches. The CDR3 runs 16 residues. The V gene is TRBV5-4, the J gene TRBJ2-7, with 13 bases matching TRBD2. The TCR originated in an adult with an advanced solid tumor such as melanoma, head and neck, liver or kidney cancer. Source: CD4+ or CD8+ T cells sorted from blood, taken in a trial of the OX40 agonist ivuxolimab. DNA for the CDR3: TGTGCCAGCAGTTTAGGACTAGCGGGAGAAGTAATCGAGCAGTACTTC. Protein: CASSLGLAGEVIEQYF.